Presented here are 20 T cell receptor beta chains from one specimen sequenced in a study of blood T cell repertoires in COVID-19. The protocol was immunoSEQ multiplex PCR, while the TCRdb copy is restricted to in-frame clones and leaves out a portion. The table shows about 180,000 clones, with 65% to 90% occurring only once. Sequences were obtained from peripheral blood. These TCRs come from a human donor in a cohort sampled during active COVID-19.

The chain employs TRBV28 and TRBJ2-3; 8 bases line up with TRBD2. Germline CDR1 is MDHEN and CDR2 is SYDVKM. Trimming took 4 bases from V and 2 from J; bases not matched to a gene: 8. The length of the CDR3 is 16 residues. The CDR3 DNA sequence: TGTGCCAGCAGTTCCCTGGCTAGCGGGTCCACAGATACGCAGTATTTT. Translated: CASSSLASGSTDTQYF.

CDR3 sequence: CASSVPPPGTSTYEQYF. The CDR3 bases are TGTGCCAGCAGTGTCCCGCCGCCGGGGACATCCACCTACGAGCAGTACTTC. The chain uses TRBV2 and TRBJ2-7, with D possibly matching TRBD1 (6 bases). V lost 4 bases and J lost 2, with 21 bases in between. CDR3 length: 17 residues. Germline V gives CDR1 SNHLY, CDR2 FYNNEI.

The chain carries TRBV28 and TRBJ2-1; 11 nucleotides agree with TRBD2. Germline CDR1 and CDR2: MDHEN and SYDVKM. V gave up 5 bases and J gave up 4 bases; unmatched junction bases: 4. The CDR3 runs 15 residues. CDR3 nucleotide sequence: TGTGCCAGCAGTCCCCTAGCGGGGGGTTACAATGAGCAGTTCTTC. Amino acids: CASSPLAGGYNEQFF.

The chain recombines TRBV28 with TRBJ1-5, with 8 bases that match TRBD1. V lost 3 bases, J lost 2 bases, and 9 bases stayed unmatched. The CDR3 contains 17 residues. Germline V gives CDR1 MDHEN, CDR2 SYDVKM. As DNA, the CDR3 is TGTGCCAGCAGTTTTGGTCCAGGGGGCGCCGGCAATCAGCCCCAGCATTTT. Its protein is CASSFGPGGAGNQPQHF.

The V call is TRBV7-3, the J call TRBJ1-5, with TRBD1 matching over 8 bases. The junction had 9 bases not matched to a gene; V was cut back by 7 bases and J by 7 bases. CDR1 and CDR2 from the germline V gene are SGHTA and FQGTGA. This CDR3 is built from 14 residues. CDR3 nucleotides: TGTGCCAGCACCACGACAGGGGCGAGCCAGCCCCAGCATTTT. Encoded protein: CASTTTGASQPQHF.

The V and J genes are TRBV4-3 and TRBJ1-2, with D perhaps TRBD1 (6 bases). V lost 0 bases and J 7 bases, leaving 15 bases between the germline ends. The CDR3 spans 15 residues. The germline CDR1 and CDR2 sequences are LGHNA and YSLEER. For the CDR3, the DNA is TGCGCCAGCAGCCAAGATCGGGGGGCAGGGGCTGGCTACACCTTC. Its translation is CASSQDRGAGAGYTF.

This chain uses TRBV6-2 or TRBV6-3 with TRBJ2-7; 7 bases line up with TRBD2. CDR1 and CDR2 (germline): MNHEY, SVGEGT. Germline trimming cut 5 bases from V and 5 bases from J; bases unmatched to any gene: 15. This CDR3 is 16 amino acids long. The CDR3 DNA sequence: TGTGCCAGCAGTCCGAGGGGACCCCGGGAGGTGAACGAGCAGTACTTC. Translation: CASSPRGPREVNEQYF.

The rearrangement links TRBV7-3 to TRBJ2-1; 7 bases are shared with TRBD2. CDR1 is SGHTA and CDR2 is FQGTGA in the germline V gene. V gave up 4 bases and J gave up 4 bases; unmatched junction bases: 7. The CDR3 has 15 residues. The CDR3 protein is CASSSDGGGYNEQFF. For the CDR3, the DNA is TGTGCCAGCAGCTCCGATGGCGGGGGTTACAATGAGCAGTTCTTC.

The chain uses TRBV9 and TRBJ2-2; no definite D call. The length of the CDR3 is 15 residues. Between the trimmed V and J ends, which lost 0 bases and 2 bases, there was a span of 8 bases. Germline V lookup: CDR1 SGDLS, CDR2 YYNGEE. The CDR3 region has the DNA TGTGCCAGCAGCGTAGACCCTAGTAACACCGGGGAGCTGTTTTTT. Protein product: CASSVDPSNTGELFF.

The J gene is TRBJ2-5, the V gene TRBV11-2; 15 bases align to TRBD2. The V gene's germline CDR1 is SGHAT and CDR2 FQNNGV. Trimming removed 5 bases from V and 5 bases from J; junction bases left unmatched: 6. CDR3 length: 16 residues. CDR3 protein: CASSLPGLAGGETQYF. The CDR3 DNA sequence: TGTGCCAGCAGCCTCCCCGGACTAGCGGGGGGGGAGACCCAGTACTTC.

The chain recombines TRBV18 with TRBJ2-6; possible D gene TRBD1, 5 bases. The germline V gene has CDR1 KGHSH and CDR2 LQKENI. V shed 2 bases and J shed 4 bases, with 9 bases lying between them. The CDR3 loop spans 15 amino acids. The DNA of the CDR3 is TGTGCCAGCTCACCAGGGGCCACCGGGGCCAACGTCCTGACTTTC. Its translation is CASSPGATGANVLTF.

The chain uses TRBV4-3 and TRBJ2-7; TRBD1 agrees at 8 bases. The germline CDR1 and CDR2 sequences are LGHNA and YSLEER. With 4 bases clipped from V and 6 bases from J, the junction kept 5 bases outside the gene matches. The CDR3 runs 13 residues. Written as DNA, the CDR3 is TGCGCCAGCAGCCTCGACAGGGGTGCCGAGCAGTACTTC. This encodes CASSLDRGAEQYF.

V gene TRBV11-2 combines with J gene TRBJ1-4, with D hard to call. V shed 2 bases and J shed 8 bases, with 6 bases lying between them. This CDR3 is built from 12 residues. The germline CDR1 and CDR2 sequences are SGHAT and FQNNGV. The CDR3 DNA reads as TGTGCCAGCAGCTTATTGGAGGAAAAACTGTTTTTT. Amino acids: CASSLLEEKLFF.

The gene calls are TRBV25-1 and TRBJ2-7, with TRBD2 as a possible D gene (5 bases). Germline V gene data show CDR1 as MGHDK and CDR2 as SYGVNS. The CDR3 has 14 residues. V lost 3 bases and J 2 bases, leaving 11 bases between the germline ends. The CDR3 nucleotides read TGTGCCAGCAGTGATTCGGGGTTTACCTACGAGCAGTACTTC. This gives the protein CASSDSGFTYEQYF.

The chain is built from TRBV27 and TRBJ1-5; no clear D gene. Trimming left V 3 bases short and J 0 bases short, with 3 bases between. This CDR3 spans 13 amino acids. Germline V lookup: CDR1 MNHEY, CDR2 SMNVEV (reference sequence). The DNA of the CDR3 is TGTGCCAGCAGTTTGCGTAGCAATCAGCCCCAGCATTTT. Residues: CASSLRSNQPQHF.

The V call is TRBV4-2, the J call TRBJ1-2; no definite D call. Germline V CDR1 and CDR2: LGHNA, YNFKEQ. Between the trimmed V and J ends, which lost 4 bases and 3 bases, there was a span of 9 bases. The CDR3 loop spans 13 amino acids. CDR3 sequence: CASSRGEDYGYTF. The DNA for the CDR3 is TGTGCCAGCAGCCGCGGGGAAGACTATGGCTACACCTTC.

V gene TRBV7-9 combines with J gene TRBJ1-3; 7 bases agree with TRBD1. The V gene end was trimmed by 2 bases and the J gene end by 2 bases; junction bases not matched to a gene: 15. This CDR3 comprises 19 residues. CDR1 is SEHNR and CDR2 is FQNEAQ in the germline V gene (reference sequence). CDR3 DNA: TGTGCCAGCAGCTTATTAACCGGGACAGACCTTATGACTGGAAACACCATATATTTT. Its protein is CASSLLTGTDLMTGNTIYF.

The chain is built from TRBV29-1 and TRBJ2-7, with D possibly being TRBD2 (6 bases). In germline, CDR1 is SQVTM, CDR2 ANQGSEA. The germline V and J ends were trimmed by 7 bases and 6 bases, with 22 bases remaining between them. The CDR3 has 14 amino acids. CDR3 nucleotide sequence: TGCAGCGGCCGGTGGGGACTCGCCCCTGGCGAGCAGTACTTC. It encodes CSGRWGLAPGEQYF.

This rearrangement joins TRBV23-1 to TRBJ2-7, with 8 positions matching TRBD2. Being an ORF, TRBV23-1 has a function that is uncertain. With 4 bases clipped from V and 4 bases from J, the junction kept 9 bases outside the gene matches. The CDR3 consists of 15 residues. The CDR3: CASSPQREGPYEQYF. CDR3 bases: TGCGCCAGCAGTCCGCAACGGGAGGGACCGTACGAGCAGTACTTC.

V gene TRBV19 combines with J gene TRBJ1-1; D is uncertain. V was clipped by 1 base and J by 0 bases, with 9 bases between them. CDR1 and CDR2 (germline): LNHDA, SQIVND (reference sequence). This CDR3 contains 15 residues. The CDR3 DNA sequence: TGTGCCAGTAGTATAGGGAGGAGGGTGAACACTGAAGCTTTCTTT. Translating it yields CASSIGRRVNTEAFF.